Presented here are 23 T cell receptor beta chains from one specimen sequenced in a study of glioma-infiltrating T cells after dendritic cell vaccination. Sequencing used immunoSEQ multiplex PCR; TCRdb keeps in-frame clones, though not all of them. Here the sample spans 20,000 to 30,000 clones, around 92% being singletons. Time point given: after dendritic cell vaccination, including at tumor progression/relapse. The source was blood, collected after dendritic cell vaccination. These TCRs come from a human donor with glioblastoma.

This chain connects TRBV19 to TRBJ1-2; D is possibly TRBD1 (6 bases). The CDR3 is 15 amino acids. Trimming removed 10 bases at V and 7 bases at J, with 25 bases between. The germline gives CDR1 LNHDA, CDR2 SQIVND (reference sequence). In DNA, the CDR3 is TGTGCCACAGCGGAAACAGCATTCCTAGGGGGTGGCTACACCTTC. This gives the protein CATAETAFLGGGYTF.

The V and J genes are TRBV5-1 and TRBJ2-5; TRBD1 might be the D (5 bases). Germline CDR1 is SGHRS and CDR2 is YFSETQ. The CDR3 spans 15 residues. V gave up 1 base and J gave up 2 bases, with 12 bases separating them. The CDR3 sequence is CASSLYVTEQETQYF. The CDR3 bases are TGCGCCAGCAGCTTGTATGTGACAGAGCAAGAGACCCAGTACTTC. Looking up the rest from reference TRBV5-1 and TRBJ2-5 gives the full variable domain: KAGVTQTPRYLIKTRGQQVTLSCSPISGHRSVSWYQQTPGQGLQFLFEYFSETQRNKGNFPGRFSGRQFSNSRSEMNVSTLELGDSALYLCASSLYVTEQETQYFGPGTRLLVL.

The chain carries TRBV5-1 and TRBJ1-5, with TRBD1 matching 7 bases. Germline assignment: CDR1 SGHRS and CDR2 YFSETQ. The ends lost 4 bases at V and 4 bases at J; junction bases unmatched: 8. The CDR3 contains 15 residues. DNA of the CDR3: TGCGCCAGCAGCGTGGGAGGGGGCAAGAATCAGCCCCAGCATTTT. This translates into CASSVGGGKNQPQHF.

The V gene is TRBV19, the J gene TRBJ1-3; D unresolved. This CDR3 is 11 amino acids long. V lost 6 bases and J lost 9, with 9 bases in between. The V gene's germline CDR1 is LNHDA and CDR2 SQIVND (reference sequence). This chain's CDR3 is CASRSPGTIYF. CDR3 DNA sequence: TGTGCCAGTAGGAGCCCTGGCACCATATATTTT. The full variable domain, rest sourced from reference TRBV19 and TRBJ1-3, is DGGITQSPKYLFRKEGQNVTLSCEQNLNHDAMYWYRQDPGQGLRLIYYSQIVNDFQKGDIAEGYSVSREKKESFPLTVTSAQKNPTAFYLCASRSPGTIYFGEGSWLTVV.

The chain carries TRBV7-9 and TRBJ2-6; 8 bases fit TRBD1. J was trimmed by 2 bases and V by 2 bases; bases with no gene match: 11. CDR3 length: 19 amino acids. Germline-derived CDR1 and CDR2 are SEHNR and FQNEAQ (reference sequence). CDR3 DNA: TGTGCCAGCAGCTTACGGGCAGGGGGCCTATTCGCTGGGGCCAACGTCCTGACTTTC. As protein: CASSLRAGGLFAGANVLTF.

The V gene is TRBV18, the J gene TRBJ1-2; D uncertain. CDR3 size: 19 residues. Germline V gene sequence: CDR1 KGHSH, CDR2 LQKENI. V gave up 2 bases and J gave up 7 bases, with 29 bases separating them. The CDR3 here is CASSPSTNGQAVRERGYTF. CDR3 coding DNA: TGTGCCAGCTCACCATCGACGAATGGGCAGGCCGTTCGGGAGCGTGGCTACACCTTC.

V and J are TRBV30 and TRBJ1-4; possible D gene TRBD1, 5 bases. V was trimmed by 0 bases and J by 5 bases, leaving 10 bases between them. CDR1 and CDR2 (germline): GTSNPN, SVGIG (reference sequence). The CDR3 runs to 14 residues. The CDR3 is CAWSVGAVNEKLFF. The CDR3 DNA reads TGTGCCTGGAGTGTAGGGGCAGTAAATGAAAAACTGTTTTTT.

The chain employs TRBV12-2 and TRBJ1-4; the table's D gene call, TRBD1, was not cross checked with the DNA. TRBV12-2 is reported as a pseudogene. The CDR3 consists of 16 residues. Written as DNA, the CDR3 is TGTGCAAGTCGCTTTGGGACAGGGGAGGCTAATGAAAAACTGTTTTTT. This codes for CASRFGTGEANEKLFF.

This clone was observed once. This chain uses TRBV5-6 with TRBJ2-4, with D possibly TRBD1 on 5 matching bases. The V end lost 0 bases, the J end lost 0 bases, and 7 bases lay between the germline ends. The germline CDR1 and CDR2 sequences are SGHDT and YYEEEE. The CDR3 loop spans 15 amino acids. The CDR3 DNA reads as TGTGCCAGCAGCTTGGGACAGATAGCCAAAAACATTCAGTACTTC. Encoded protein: CASSLGQIAKNIQYF.

DNA of the CDR3: TGTGCCAGCAGCTTAGACAGGACAACGGGGACCCAGTACTTC. Encoded protein: CASSLDRTTGTQYF. This chain links TRBV13 with TRBJ2-5, with D possibly TRBD1 on 5 matching bases. Germline V gene lookup returns CDR1 PRHDT and CDR2 FYEKMQ (reference sequence). This CDR3 has 14 residues. Trimming took 1 base from V and 7 from J, leaving 13 bases between them.

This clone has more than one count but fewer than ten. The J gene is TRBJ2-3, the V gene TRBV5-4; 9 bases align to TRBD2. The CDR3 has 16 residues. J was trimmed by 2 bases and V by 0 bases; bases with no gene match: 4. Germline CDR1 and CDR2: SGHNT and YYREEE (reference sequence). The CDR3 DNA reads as TGTGCCAGCAGCTTGGCGGCGGGGGGGTACACAGATACGCAGTATTTT. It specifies CASSLAAGGYTDTQYF.

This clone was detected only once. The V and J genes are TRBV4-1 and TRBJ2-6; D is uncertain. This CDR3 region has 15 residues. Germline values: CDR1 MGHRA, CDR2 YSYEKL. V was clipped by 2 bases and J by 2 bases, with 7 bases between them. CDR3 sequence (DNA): TGCGCCAGCAGCCAATTTCAAACTGGGGCCAACGTCCTGACTTTC. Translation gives CASSQFQTGANVLTF.

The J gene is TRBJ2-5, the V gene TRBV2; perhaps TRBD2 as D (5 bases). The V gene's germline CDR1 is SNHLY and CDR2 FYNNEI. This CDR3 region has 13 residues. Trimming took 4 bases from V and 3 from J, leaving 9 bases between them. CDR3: CASSGTYEETQYF. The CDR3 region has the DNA TGTGCCAGCAGTGGGACTTACGAAGAGACCCAGTACTTC.

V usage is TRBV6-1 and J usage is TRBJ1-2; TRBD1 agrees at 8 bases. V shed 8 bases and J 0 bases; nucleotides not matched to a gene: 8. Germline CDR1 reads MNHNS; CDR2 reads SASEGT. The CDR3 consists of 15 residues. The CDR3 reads CASGERTGPNYGYTF. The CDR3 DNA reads TGTGCCAGCGGGGAAAGGACAGGGCCTAACTATGGCTACACCTTC.

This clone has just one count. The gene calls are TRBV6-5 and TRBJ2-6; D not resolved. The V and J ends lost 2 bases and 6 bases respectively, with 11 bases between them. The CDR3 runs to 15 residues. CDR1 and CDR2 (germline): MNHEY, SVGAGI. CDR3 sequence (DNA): TGTGCCAGCAGTTACAGTGGGCCCTCGGCCAACGTCCTGACTTTC. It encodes CASSYSGPSANVLTF.

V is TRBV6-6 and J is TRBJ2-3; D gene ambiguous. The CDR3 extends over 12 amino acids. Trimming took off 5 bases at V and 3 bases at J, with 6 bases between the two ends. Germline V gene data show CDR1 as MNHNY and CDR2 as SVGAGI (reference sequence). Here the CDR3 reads CASSISTDTQYF. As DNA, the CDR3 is TGTGCCAGCAGTATTTCGACAGATACGCAGTATTTT.

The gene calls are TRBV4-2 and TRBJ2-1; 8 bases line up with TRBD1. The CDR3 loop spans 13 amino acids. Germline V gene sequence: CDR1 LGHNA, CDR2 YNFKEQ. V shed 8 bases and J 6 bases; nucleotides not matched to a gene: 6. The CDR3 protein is CASRNTGGNEQFF. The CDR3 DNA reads TGTGCCAGCCGAAACACAGGGGGCAATGAGCAGTTCTTC.

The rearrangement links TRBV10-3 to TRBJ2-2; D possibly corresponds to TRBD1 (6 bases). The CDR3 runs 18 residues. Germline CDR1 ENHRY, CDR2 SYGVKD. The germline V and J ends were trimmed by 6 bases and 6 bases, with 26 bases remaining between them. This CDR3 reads CAIRGAGDKSVRSGELFF. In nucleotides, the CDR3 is TGTGCCATCAGAGGGGCAGGGGACAAATCCGTCCGTTCCGGGGAGCTGTTTTTT.

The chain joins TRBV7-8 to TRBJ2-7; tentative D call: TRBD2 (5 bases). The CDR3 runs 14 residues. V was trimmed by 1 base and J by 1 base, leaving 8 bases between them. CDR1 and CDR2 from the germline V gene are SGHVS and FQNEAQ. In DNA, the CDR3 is TGTGCCAGCAGCTTAGTGACGGGGTCCTACGAGCAGTACTTC. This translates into CASSLVTGSYEQYF. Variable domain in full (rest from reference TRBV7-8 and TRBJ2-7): GAGVSQSPRYKVAKRGQDVALRCDPISGHVSLFWYQQALGQGPEFLTYFQNEAQLDKSGLPSDRFFAERPEGSVSTLKIQRTQQEDSAVYLCASSLVTGSYEQYFGPGTRLTVT.

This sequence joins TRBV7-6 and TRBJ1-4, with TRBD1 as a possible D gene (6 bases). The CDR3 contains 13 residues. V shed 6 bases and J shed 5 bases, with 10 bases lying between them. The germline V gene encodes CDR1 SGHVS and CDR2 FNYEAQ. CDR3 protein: CASRGGRNEKLFF. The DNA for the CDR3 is TGTGCCAGCAGAGGGGGAAGAAATGAAAAACTGTTTTTT.

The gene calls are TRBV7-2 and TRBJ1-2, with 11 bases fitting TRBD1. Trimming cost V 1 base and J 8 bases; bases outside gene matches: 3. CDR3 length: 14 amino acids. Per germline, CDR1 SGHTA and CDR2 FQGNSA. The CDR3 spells CASSLGTGGGGYTF. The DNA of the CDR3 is TGTGCCAGCAGCTTAGGGACAGGGGGCGGGGGCTACACCTTC. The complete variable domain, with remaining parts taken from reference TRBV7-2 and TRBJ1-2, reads GAGVSQSPSNKVTEKGKDVELRCDPISGHTALYWYRQSLGQGLEFLIYFQGNSAPDKSGLPSDRFSAERTGGSVSTLTIQRTQQEDSAVYLCASSLGTGGGGYTFGSGTRLTVV.

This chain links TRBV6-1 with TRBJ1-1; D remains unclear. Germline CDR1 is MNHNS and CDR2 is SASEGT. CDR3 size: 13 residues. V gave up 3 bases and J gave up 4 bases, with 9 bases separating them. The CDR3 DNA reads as TGTGCCAGCAGTGAGGGAGAGACCACTGAAGCTTTCTTT. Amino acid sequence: CASSEGETTEAFF.

CDR3 loop: CASSRLAGGSKNIQYF. The CDR3 nucleotides are TGTGCCAGCAGCCGACTAGCGGGGGGATCCAAAAACATTCAGTACTTC. The chain employs TRBV5-4 and TRBJ2-4; 13 bases line up with TRBD2. The CDR3 extends over 16 amino acids. The ends lost 4 bases at V and 2 bases at J; junction bases unmatched: 3. Germline CDR1 SGHNT, CDR2 YYREEE (reference sequence).